Listed below are T cell receptor beta chains from one sample, sequenced in a study of blood T cell repertoires in COVID-19. Sequencing used immunoSEQ multiplex PCR; TCRdb keeps in-frame clones, though not all of them. The profile shows 400,000 to 450,000 clones, about 90% of them singletons. Sequenced material: PBMCs or T cells enriched from blood (not recorded which). The receptors were gathered from a man aged 18 to 35 who had recovered from COVID-19. CDR3s include the opening cysteine and the closing phenylalanine or tryptophan. The D gene is left open where the match is weak. Size is stated for part of the rows, as once, few or many counts, or as a class when the clone is expanded.

>.|.|TRBV6-6|TRBJ1-1
TGTGCCAGCAGTTACGAACCTGACAGCACTGAAGCTTTCTTT
CASSYEPDSTEAFF
>.|.|TRBV7-8|TRBJ2-2
TGTGCCAGCAGCCCGTCGTCGCACCGCGTGATTAACGGGGAGCTGTTTTTT
CASSPSSHRVINGELFF
>.|.|TRBV28|TRBJ1-5
TGTGCCAGCAGTACCGACAGGTATCAGCCCCAGCATTTT
CASSTDRYQPQHF
>TRBD2|.|TRBV5-4|TRBJ2-3
TGTGCCAGCAGCTTGGGATCTCCCCTAGCGGCTACGCAGTATTTT
CASSLGSPLAATQYF
>.|.|TRBV11-1|TRBJ1-2
TGTGCCAGCAGCTTAGCCGGAGGGCTCGGAGGCTACACCTTC
CASSLAGGLGGYTF
>TRBD1|.|TRBV7-9|TRBJ1-6
TGTGCCAGCAGCCGGACGACAGGGTCATTGGGACCCCTCCACTTT
CASSRTTGSLGPLHF
>.|.|TRBV5-4|TRBJ2-3
TGTGCCAGCAGCTGGGCCGGGGGGCCGGCAGATACGCAGTATTTT
CASSWAGGPADTQYF
>.|few|TRBV6-5|TRBJ1-4
TGTGCCAGCAGGGATGGACACCGCGAAAAACTGTTTTTT
CASRDGHREKLFF
>TRBD1|.|TRBV10-3|TRBJ1-2
TGTGCCATCAGTGAAGGGACAGGGTGGTCGGGCTACACCTTC
CAISEGTGWSGYTF
>TRBD2|.|TRBV9|TRBJ2-1
TGTGCCAGCAGCTGGAGCGGGAGCGGAGACAATGAGCAGTTCTTC
CASSWSGSGDNEQFF
>.|.|TRBV7-2|TRBJ2-1
TGTGCCAGCAGCCCCCAGAGACACGATCCTGAGCAGTTCTTC
CASSPQRHDPEQFF
>.|.|TRBV3-1/TRBV3-2|TRBJ2-7
TGTGCCAGCAGCCAAGGAGACTACGAGCAGTACTTC
CASSQGDYEQYF
>.|.|TRBV28|TRBJ1-5
TGTGCCAGCAGTCCCGGAGCTGCGGGGCATCAGCCCCAGCATTTT
CASSPGAAGHQPQHF
>.|.|TRBV10-1|TRBJ1-1
TGCGCCAGCTCCCCCGGGAGGCTCCGGAACACTGAAGCTTTCTTT
CASSPGRLRNTEAFF
>TRBD1|.|TRBV5-4|TRBJ2-5
TGTGCCAGCAGCGACGGACAGGGGGCACACGAGACCCAGTACTTC
CASSDGQGAHETQYF
>TRBD2|.|TRBV6-1|TRBJ2-2
TGTGCCAGCAGTGAAGCGTTTTCGTATCCTAGCGGCGCCACCGGGGAGCTGTTTTTT
CASSEAFSYPSGATGELFF
>.|.|TRBV7-9|TRBJ1-3
TGTGCCAGCCCGGTGGGAAACACCATATATTTT
CASPVGNTIYF
>.|.|TRBV30|TRBJ1-2
TGTGCCTGGAGTGACAGGGTCTATGGCTACACCTTC
CAWSDRVYGYTF
>.|few|TRBV2|TRBJ2-1
TGTGCCAGAATACAGGGCCACCCCTACAATGAGCAGTTCTTC
CARIQGHPYNEQFF
>.|.|TRBV15|TRBJ1-5
TGTGCCACCAGCAGAGACCAGGATCAGCCCCAGCATTTT
CATSRDQDQPQHF
>.|.|TRBV11-3|TRBJ2-6
TGTGCCAGCAGTCGAACAGGGAGCTCTGGGGCCAACGTCCTGACTTTC
CASSRTGSSGANVLTF
>.|.|TRBV28|TRBJ1-2
TGTGCCAGCAAGACAGTAAACTATGGCTACACCTTC
CASKTVNYGYTF
>.|.|TRBV24-1|TRBJ2-7
TGTGCCCCCATGGGGAGTCACATAAACTCCTACGAGCAGTACTTC
CAPMGSHINSYEQYF
>TRBD1|.|TRBV29-1|TRBJ1-2
TGCAGCGTTGAAGGTCGGCAGGGGGCGCGCGATGGCTACACCTTC
CSVEGRQGARDGYTF
>.|.|TRBV7-2|TRBJ1-1
TGTGCCAGCAGCTTGCCGGGTACGGCGAACACTGAAGCTTTCTTT
CASSLPGTANTEAFF
>TRBD1|.|TRBV9|TRBJ1-1
TGTGCCAGCAGCGACGGACAGGGAGGGAGCACTGAAGCTTTCTTT
CASSDGQGGSTEAFF
>TRBD1|.|TRBV18|TRBJ1-2
TGTGCCAGCTCACCCGGACAGGTCCCTGGCTACACCTTC
CASSPGQVPGYTF
>.|few|TRBV6-5|TRBJ1-6
TGTGCCAGCAGTTACTCGGCAGGGGACAATTCACCCCTCCACTTT
CASSYSAGDNSPLHF
>.|.|TRBV30|TRBJ1-6
TGTGCCTGGAGTGCTCGAGGCGGGTTTTCACCCCTCCACTTT
CAWSARGGFSPLHF
>.|.|TRBV7-9|TRBJ2-4
TGTGCCAGCAGCCCACTGAACATTCAGTACTTC
CASSPLNIQYF
>TRBD1|.|TRBV7-3|TRBJ1-1
TGTGCCAGCAGCTTTCTGGGACAGGGGGTAATCTATGCTGAAGCTTTCTTT
CASSFLGQGVIYAEAFF
>.|.|TRBV5-1|TRBJ2-6
TGCGCCAGCAGCGTCGGAGGCTACTCTGGGGCCAACGTCCTGACTTTC
CASSVGGYSGANVLTF
>.|.|TRBV12-3/TRBV12-4|TRBJ2-5
TGTGCCAGCAGTCATACAGTAAAGACCCAGTACTTC
CASSHTVKTQYF
>.|.|TRBV6-5|TRBJ1-1
TGTGCCAGCAGGATAACGGTTAACACTGAAGCTTTCTTT
CASRITVNTEAFF
>TRBD1|.|TRBV6-4|TRBJ1-5
TGTGCCAGCAGTGAACCGGGTCCCTGGGGACAGGGGATTAATCAGCCCCAGCATTTT
CASSEPGPWGQGINQPQHF
>.|.|TRBV29-1|TRBJ2-1
TGCAGCGTTGAAGTTATTCAGGGATCGGATGAGCAGTTCTTC
CSVEVIQGSDEQFF
>TRBD1|.|TRBV7-8|TRBJ1-1
TGTGCCAGCAGCTCCCCGGAACAGGGGACGGGGGACACTGAAGCTTTCTTT
CASSSPEQGTGDTEAFF
>TRBD2|many|TRBV10-2|TRBJ2-2
TGCGCCAGCAGGGGACTAGCGGGAGGGCCTAACACCGGGGAGCTGTTTTTT
CASRGLAGGPNTGELFF